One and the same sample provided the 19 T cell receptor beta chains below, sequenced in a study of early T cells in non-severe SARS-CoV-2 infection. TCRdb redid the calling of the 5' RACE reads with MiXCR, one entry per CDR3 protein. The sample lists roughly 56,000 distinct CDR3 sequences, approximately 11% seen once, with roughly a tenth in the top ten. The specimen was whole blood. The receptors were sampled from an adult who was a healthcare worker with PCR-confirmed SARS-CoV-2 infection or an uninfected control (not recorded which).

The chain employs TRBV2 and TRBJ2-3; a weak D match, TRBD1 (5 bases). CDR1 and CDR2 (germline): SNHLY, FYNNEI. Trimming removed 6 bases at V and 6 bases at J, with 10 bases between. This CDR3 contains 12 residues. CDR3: CASSRTGDTQYF. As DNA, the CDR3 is TGTGCCAGCAGCCGAACAGGCGATACGCAGTATTTT. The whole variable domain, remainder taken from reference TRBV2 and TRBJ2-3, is EPEVTQTPSHQVTQMGQEVILRCVPISNHLYFYWYRQILGQKVEFLVSFYNNEISEKSEIFDDQFSVERPDGSNFTLKIRSTKLEDSAMYFCASSRTGDTQYFGPGTRLTVL.

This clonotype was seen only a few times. This CDR3 is CASTMTGSRYNEQFF. CDR3 bases: TGTGCCAGCACCATGACGGGGTCAAGATACAATGAGCAGTTCTTC. V gene TRBV6-2 or TRBV6-3 combines with J gene TRBJ2-1; D might be TRBD2 (5 bases). Trimming pared 7 bases from V and 4 bases from J, leaving 17 bases between. The CDR3 has 15 residues. Germline CDR1 MNHEY, CDR2 SVGEGT.

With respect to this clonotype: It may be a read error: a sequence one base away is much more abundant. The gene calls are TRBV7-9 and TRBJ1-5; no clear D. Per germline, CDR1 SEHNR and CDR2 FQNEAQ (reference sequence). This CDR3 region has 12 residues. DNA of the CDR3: TGTGCCAGCAGGGACGGGAATCGGCCCCAGCATTTT. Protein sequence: CASRDGNRPQHF.

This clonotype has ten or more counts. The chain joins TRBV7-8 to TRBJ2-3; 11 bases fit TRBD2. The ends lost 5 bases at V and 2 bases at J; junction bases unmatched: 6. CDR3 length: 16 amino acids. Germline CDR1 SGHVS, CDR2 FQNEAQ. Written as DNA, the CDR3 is TGTGCCAGCAGCAAGACTAGCGGGACATACACAGATACGCAGTATTTT. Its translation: CASSKTSGTYTDTQYF.

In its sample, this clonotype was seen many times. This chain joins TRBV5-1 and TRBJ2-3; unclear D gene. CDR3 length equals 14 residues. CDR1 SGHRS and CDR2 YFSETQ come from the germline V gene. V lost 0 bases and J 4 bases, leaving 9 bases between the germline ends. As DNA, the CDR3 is TGCGCCAGCAGCTTGGGAGCGCTCCCAGATACGCAGTATTTT. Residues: CASSLGALPDTQYF.

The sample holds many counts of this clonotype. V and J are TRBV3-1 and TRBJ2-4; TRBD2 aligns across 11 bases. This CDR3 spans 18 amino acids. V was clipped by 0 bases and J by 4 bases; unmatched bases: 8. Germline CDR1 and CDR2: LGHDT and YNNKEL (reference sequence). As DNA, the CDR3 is TGTGCCAGCAGCCAAGATCCCTTAGCGGGAGGGCCGAAAAACATTCAGTACTTC. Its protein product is CASSQDPLAGGPKNIQYF.

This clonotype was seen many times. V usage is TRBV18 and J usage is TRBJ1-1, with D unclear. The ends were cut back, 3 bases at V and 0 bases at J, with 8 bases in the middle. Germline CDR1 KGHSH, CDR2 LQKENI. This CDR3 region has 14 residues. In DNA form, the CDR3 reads TGTGCCAGCTCACCGACGGCTCTGAACACTGAAGCTTTCTTT. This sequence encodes CASSPTALNTEAFF.

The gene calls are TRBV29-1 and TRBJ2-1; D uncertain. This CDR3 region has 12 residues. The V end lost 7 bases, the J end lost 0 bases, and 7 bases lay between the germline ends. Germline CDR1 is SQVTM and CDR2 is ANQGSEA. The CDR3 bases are TGCAGCGGCAGCCTCTCCTACAATGAGCAGTTCTTC. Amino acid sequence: CSGSLSYNEQFF.

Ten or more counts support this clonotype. The DNA of the CDR3 is TGTGCCAGCAGCCCTGCCGGGGGTGAAAAACTGTTTTTT. Protein: CASSPAGGEKLFF. The chain combines TRBV5-4 with TRBJ1-4; D possibly corresponds to TRBD1 (5 bases). Germline V gene lookup returns CDR1 SGHNT and CDR2 YYREEE (reference sequence). CDR3 size: 13 residues. With 4 bases removed from V and 7 bases from J, the gap between germline ends came to 11 bases. The full variable domain, its missing parts supplied by reference TRBV5-4 and TRBJ1-4, is ETGVTQSPTHLIKTRGQQVTLRCSSQSGHNTVSWYQQALGQGPQFIFQYYREEENGRGNFPPRFSGLQFPNYSSELNVNALELDDSALYLCASSPAGGEKLFFGSGTQLSVL.

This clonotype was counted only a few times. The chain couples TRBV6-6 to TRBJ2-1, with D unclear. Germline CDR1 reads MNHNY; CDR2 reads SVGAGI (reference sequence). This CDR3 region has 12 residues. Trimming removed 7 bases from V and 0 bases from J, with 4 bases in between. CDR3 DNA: TGTGCCAGCATTAGCTCCTACAATGAGCAGTTCTTC. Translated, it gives CASISSYNEQFF.

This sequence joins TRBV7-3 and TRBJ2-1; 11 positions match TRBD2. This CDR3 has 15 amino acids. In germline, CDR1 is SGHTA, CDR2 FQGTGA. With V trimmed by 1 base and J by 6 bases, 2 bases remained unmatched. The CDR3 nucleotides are TGTGCCAGCAGCTTAAATAGCGGGGGGGCCAATGAGCAGTTCTTC. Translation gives CASSLNSGGANEQFF.

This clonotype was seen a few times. The CDR3 DNA reads as TGTGCCAGCAGCCTAGGGACAGGGGGCCGTAACTACGAGCAGTACTTC. Protein sequence: CASSLGTGGRNYEQYF. The chain carries TRBV7-2 and TRBJ2-7; TRBD1 matches 12 bases. The length of the CDR3 is 16 residues. V lost 5 bases and J lost 3; bases outside the gene matches: 8. Germline V gene data show CDR1 as SGHTA and CDR2 as FQGNSA.

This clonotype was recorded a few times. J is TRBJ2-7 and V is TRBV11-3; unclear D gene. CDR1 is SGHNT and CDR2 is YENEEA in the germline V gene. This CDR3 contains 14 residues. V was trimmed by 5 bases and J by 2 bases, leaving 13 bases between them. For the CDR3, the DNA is TGTGCCAGCAGCCTATCCGACACACCCTACGAGCAGTACTTC. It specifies CASSLSDTPYEQYF.

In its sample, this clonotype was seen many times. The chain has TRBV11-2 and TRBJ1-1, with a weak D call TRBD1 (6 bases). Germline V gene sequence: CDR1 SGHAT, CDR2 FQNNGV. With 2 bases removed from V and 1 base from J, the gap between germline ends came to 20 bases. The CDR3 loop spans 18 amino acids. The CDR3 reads CASSLRGRGVNKNTEAFF. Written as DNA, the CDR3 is TGTGCCAGCAGCTTAAGGGGAAGGGGGGTAAACAAGAACACTGAAGCTTTCTTT.

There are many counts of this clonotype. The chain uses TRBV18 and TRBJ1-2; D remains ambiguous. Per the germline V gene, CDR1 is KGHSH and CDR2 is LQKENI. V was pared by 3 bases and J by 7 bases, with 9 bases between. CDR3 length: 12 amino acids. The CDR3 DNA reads TGTGCCAGCTCACCGCGGTCTATTGGCTACACCTTC. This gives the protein CASSPRSIGYTF.

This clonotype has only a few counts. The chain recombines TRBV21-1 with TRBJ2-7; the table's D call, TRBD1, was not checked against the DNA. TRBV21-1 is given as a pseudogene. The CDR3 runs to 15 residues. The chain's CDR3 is CASSKVGQASYEQYF. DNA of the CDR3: TGTGCCAGCAGCAAGGTAGGACAGGCCTCCTACGAGCAGTACTTC.

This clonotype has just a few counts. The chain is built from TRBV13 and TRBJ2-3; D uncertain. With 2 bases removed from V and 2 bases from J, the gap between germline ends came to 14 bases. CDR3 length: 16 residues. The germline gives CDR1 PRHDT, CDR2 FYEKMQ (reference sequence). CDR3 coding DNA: TGTGCCAGCAGCTTACATCGACCCCGAAACACAGATACGCAGTATTTT. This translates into CASSLHRPRNTDTQYF.

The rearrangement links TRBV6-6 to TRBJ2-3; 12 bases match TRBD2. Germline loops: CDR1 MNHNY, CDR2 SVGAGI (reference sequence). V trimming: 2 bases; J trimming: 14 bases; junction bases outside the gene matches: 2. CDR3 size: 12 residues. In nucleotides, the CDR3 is TGTGCCAGCAGTTACACTAGCGGGGGGCTGTATTTT. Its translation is CASSYTSGGLYF.

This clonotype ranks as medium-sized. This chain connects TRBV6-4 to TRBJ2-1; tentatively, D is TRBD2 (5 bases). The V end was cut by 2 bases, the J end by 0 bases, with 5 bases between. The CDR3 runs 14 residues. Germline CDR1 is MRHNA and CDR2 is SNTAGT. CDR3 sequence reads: CASSDGSSYNEQFF. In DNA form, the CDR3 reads TGTGCCAGCAGTGACGGGAGCTCCTACAATGAGCAGTTCTTC.